These T cell receptor beta chains were read from a single sample in a study of blood T cell repertoires in COVID-19. Generated by immunoSEQ multiplex PCR, the TCRdb table keeps only in-frame clones and is missing some. The sample records roughly 300,000 clones, around 89% being singletons. The sequenced sample consisted of peripheral blood. These receptors originate from a man between 18 and 29 years old who had recovered from COVID-19. CDR3s include the opening cysteine and the closing phenylalanine or tryptophan. A D gene is named only where the DNA matches it firmly. Expanded clones are given a class, and other clones once, few, many or no size at all.

J: TRBJ1-5; size: many; V: TRBV6-1; D: TRBD1; DNA: TGTGCCAGCAGTGAAGCTAGGACAGGGGATCAGCCCCAGCATTTT; CDR3: CASSEARTGDQPQHF
J: TRBJ2-5; size: .; V: TRBV2; D: TRBD2; DNA: TGTGCCAGCAACCCGGGGGGGGAGACCCAGTACTTC; CDR3: CASNPGGETQYF
J: TRBJ2-1; size: .; V: TRBV5-1; D: TRBD1; DNA: TGCGCCAGCAGCTTCCGGGACAGGGGAGATGAGCAGTTCTTC; CDR3: CASSFRDRGDEQFF
J: TRBJ2-7; size: .; V: TRBV24-1; D: .; DNA: TGTGCCACCAGTGATCACAGGTCGGCGGAGCAGTACTTC; CDR3: CATSDHRSAEQYF
J: TRBJ1-4; size: .; V: TRBV7-8; D: TRBD1; DNA: TGTGCCAGCAGCTTGGGACAGCGGAATGAAAAACTGTTTTTT; CDR3: CASSLGQRNEKLFF
J: TRBJ1-1; size: .; V: TRBV29-1; D: .; DNA: TGCAGCGGGCGGGATTATTACGAAGCTTTCTTT; CDR3: CSGRDYYEAFF
J: TRBJ2-1; size: once; V: TRBV7-8; D: .; DNA: TGTGCCAGCAGCTTAGCGGGAGAGGGTAACGAGCAGTTCTTC; CDR3: CASSLAGEGNEQFF
J: TRBJ2-1; size: .; V: TRBV10-2; D: .; DNA: TGCGCCAGCTTCCAGGGCAATGAGCAGTTCTTC; CDR3: CASFQGNEQFF
J: TRBJ2-3; size: .; V: TRBV9; D: TRBD2; DNA: TGTGCCAGCAGCGTAGTAGCTAGCGGGACAGATACGCAGTATTTT; CDR3: CASSVVASGTDTQYF
J: TRBJ2-3; size: .; V: TRBV27; D: .; DNA: TGTGCCAGCAGTTTAGGGGGCCTGATTGACGATACGCAGTATTTT; CDR3: CASSLGGLIDDTQYF
J: TRBJ1-2; size: .; V: TRBV4-2; D: .; DNA: TGTGCCAGCAGCCAAGGCAATCGCGCGGGGGGAGATAGCTATGGCTACACCTTC; CDR3: CASSQGNRAGGDSYGYTF
J: TRBJ1-1; size: .; V: TRBV7-9; D: .; DNA: TGTGCCAGCAGCTTACAGGGTGCAAACACTGAAGCTTTCTTT; CDR3: CASSLQGANTEAFF
J: TRBJ2-1; size: .; V: TRBV20-1; D: TRBD2; DNA: TGCAGTGCTAGTTCAGCGGGAAAGCAGTTCTTC; CDR3: CSASSAGKQFF
J: TRBJ2-1; size: .; V: TRBV7-3; D: TRBD2; DNA: TGTGCCAGCTCCCCCGGCGGGAGAACAGTGTACAATGAGCAGTTCTTC; CDR3: CASSPGGRTVYNEQFF
J: TRBJ2-1; size: .; V: TRBV29-1; D: .; DNA: TGCAGCGCCGCCGACTCAGGGGGGTTCGACTATGAGCAGTTCTTC; CDR3: CSAADSGGFDYEQFF
J: TRBJ2-1; size: .; V: TRBV29-1; D: TRBD2; DNA: TGCAGCCCCCTGCTAGCGGGACCCTACAATGAGCAGTTCTTC; CDR3: CSPLLAGPYNEQFF
J: TRBJ2-2; size: .; V: TRBV7-7; D: TRBD1; DNA: TGTGCCAGCAGCTTAACAGGGGGCGCCTTCACCGGGGAGCTGTTTTTT; CDR3: CASSLTGGAFTGELFF
J: TRBJ1-4; size: .; V: TRBV7-9; D: TRBD1; DNA: TGTGCCAGCAGCCCGGGACAGTCGGAGGAAAAACTGTTTTTT; CDR3: CASSPGQSEEKLFF
J: TRBJ2-7; size: .; V: TRBV7-2; D: TRBD1; DNA: TGTGCCAGCAGCCCACAACAGGGGACCACCCACGAGCAGTACTTC; CDR3: CASSPQQGTTHEQYF
J: TRBJ2-2; size: .; V: TRBV4-1; D: .; DNA: TGCGCCAGCAGCCAAGCGCACAGGCGCACGGACACCGGGGAGCTGTTTTTT; CDR3: CASSQAHRRTDTGELFF
J: TRBJ2-5; size: .; V: TRBV7-2; D: .; DNA: TGTGCCAGCAGCTTATTATCAGGGCGAAACGGGGAGACCCAGTACTTC; CDR3: CASSLLSGRNGETQYF
J: TRBJ2-1; size: .; V: TRBV19; D: TRBD2; DNA: TGTGCCAGTAGTAACGCCGGGACTAGTACTAATGAGCAGTTCTTC; CDR3: CASSNAGTSTNEQFF
J: TRBJ2-1; size: .; V: TRBV19; D: TRBD2; DNA: TGTGCCAGTAGTTGGAGCGGGAGCGCCAAAAATGAGCAGTTCTTC; CDR3: CASSWSGSAKNEQFF
J: TRBJ1-1; size: .; V: TRBV27; D: .; DNA: TGTGCCAGCAGTTTAGTTGGGGGCCCGGGGACTGAAGCTTTCTTT; CDR3: CASSLVGGPGTEAFF
J: TRBJ2-7; size: .; V: TRBV12-3/TRBV12-4; D: .; DNA: TGTGCCAGCAGTTTTCGTAGCGGCGGGGAGCAGTACTTC; CDR3: CASSFRSGGEQYF
J: TRBJ1-6; size: .; V: TRBV7-2; D: .; DNA: TGTGCCAGCAGACGGGACACAAATTCACCCCTCCACTTT; CDR3: CASRRDTNSPLHF
J: TRBJ1-1; size: .; V: TRBV4-1; D: .; DNA: TGCGCCAGCAGCCCCGGGGGGTCCACAGGCACCACTGAAGCTTTCTTT; CDR3: CASSPGGSTGTTEAFF
J: TRBJ2-7; size: .; V: TRBV11-1; D: TRBD2; DNA: TGTGCCAGCAGCCGGACTAGCGGGGAGTACGAGCAGTACTTC; CDR3: CASSRTSGEYEQYF
J: TRBJ2-7; size: .; V: TRBV7-2; D: TRBD1; DNA: TGTGCCAGCAGCCAGATTGGGACAGGGTCCTCCGAGCAGTACTTC; CDR3: CASSQIGTGSSEQYF
J: TRBJ2-3; size: .; V: TRBV3-1/TRBV3-2; D: TRBD2; DNA: TGTGCCAGCAGTCCTAGCGGGAGCACAGATACGCAGTATTTT; CDR3: CASSPSGSTDTQYF
J: TRBJ2-6; size: .; V: TRBV11-2; D: .; DNA: TGTGCCAGCAGCTTAGAGGTGGCTGGTGGGGCCAACGTCCTGACTTTC; CDR3: CASSLEVAGGANVLTF
J: TRBJ2-7; size: .; V: TRBV7-8; D: TRBD2; DNA: TGTGCCAGCAGCCCCCTAGCGGGCGAGCAGTACTTC; CDR3: CASSPLAGEQYF
J: TRBJ2-2; size: .; V: TRBV10-2; D: TRBD1; DNA: TGCGCCAGCAGCCCCCGACAGGGGGCCTCCGGGGAGCTGTTTTTT; CDR3: CASSPRQGASGELFF
J: TRBJ2-3; size: .; V: TRBV9; D: .; DNA: TGTGCCAGCAGCCCCGTAGAGAGGACAGCTAGCAGCACAGATACGCAGTATTTT; CDR3: CASSPVERTASSTDTQYF
J: TRBJ1-2; size: .; V: TRBV19; D: .; DNA: TGTGCCAGTAGCTGGGACACATCGTATGGCTACACCTTC; CDR3: CASSWDTSYGYTF
J: TRBJ1-1; size: .; V: TRBV7-6; D: .; DNA: TGTGCCAGCAGCATAAGATATGAAAGCGCGATGAACACTGAAGCTTTCTTT; CDR3: CASSIRYESAMNTEAFF
J: TRBJ2-3; size: .; V: TRBV5-4; D: .; DNA: TGTGCCAGCAGCCAAGAACTTGATACGCAGTATTTT; CDR3: CASSQELDTQYF
J: TRBJ2-7; size: .; V: TRBV2; D: TRBD1; DNA: TGTGCCAGCTGGGGCGGGACAGGGTACGAGCAGTACTTC; CDR3: CASWGGTGYEQYF
J: TRBJ2-6; size: .; V: TRBV19; D: TRBD1; DNA: TGTGCCAGTAGTATACAAGGACAGGGCTTCAGCTCTGGGGCCAACGTCCTGACTTTC; CDR3: CASSIQGQGFSSGANVLTF
J: TRBJ1-2; size: .; V: TRBV3-1/TRBV3-2; D: TRBD1; DNA: TGTGCCAGCAGCCACGACAGGGCTTATGGCTACACCTTC; CDR3: CASSHDRAYGYTF
J: TRBJ1-6; size: .; V: TRBV7-9; D: TRBD1; DNA: TGTGCCAGCAGTACCCGGACAGGGGAGGGATCACCCCTCCACTTT; CDR3: CASSTRTGEGSPLHF
J: TRBJ1-1; size: .; V: TRBV5-1; D: .; DNA: TGCGCCAGCAGCTGGGAGACAGGCCGAACTGAAGCTTTCTTT; CDR3: CASSWETGRTEAFF
J: TRBJ2-1; size: few; V: TRBV19; D: TRBD2; DNA: TGTGCCAGTAGTACCCAGAGTCGACTAGCGGGAGGTGCTCCTGAGCAGTTCTTC; CDR3: CASSTQSRLAGGAPEQFF
J: TRBJ2-3; size: .; V: TRBV10-3; D: TRBD2; DNA: TGTGCCATCAGTGAAAGTGGGGGTACTAGCGGGAGTTTTGTAGATACGCAGTATTTT; CDR3: CAISESGGTSGSFVDTQYF
J: TRBJ1-4; size: .; V: TRBV5-1; D: TRBD1; DNA: TGCGCCAGCAGCTCAGGGGGCTATAATGAAAAACTGTTTTTT; CDR3: CASSSGGYNEKLFF
J: TRBJ1-5; size: once; V: TRBV2; D: TRBD1; DNA: TGTGCCAGCAGTGAGTTCGCCGACAGGGGCGGCAATCAGCCCCAGCATTTT; CDR3: CASSEFADRGGNQPQHF
J: TRBJ2-2; size: .; V: TRBV14; D: .; DNA: TGTGCCAGCAGCCGATCACTGAGCACCGGGGAGCTGTTTTTT; CDR3: CASSRSLSTGELFF
J: TRBJ1-5; size: once; V: TRBV7-3; D: .; DNA: TGTGCCAGCAGCTTTAGCCTAAATCAGCCCCAGCATTTT; CDR3: CASSFSLNQPQHF
J: TRBJ1-3; size: .; V: TRBV3-1/TRBV3-2; D: .; DNA: TGTGCCAGCAGCCAATCCAGATTCTCTGGAAACACCATATATTTT; CDR3: CASSQSRFSGNTIYF
J: TRBJ2-1; size: .; V: TRBV2; D: TRBD2; DNA: TGTGCCAGCAGTGAGGTTAGGCTAGCGGGGAGCTCCTACAATGAGCAGTTCTTC; CDR3: CASSEVRLAGSSYNEQFF
J: TRBJ1-1; size: .; V: TRBV25-1; D: .; DNA: TGTGCCAGCAGTGGGAGGGGAACGGAAGCTTTCTTT; CDR3: CASSGRGTEAFF
J: TRBJ1-5; size: .; V: TRBV7-2; D: TRBD1; DNA: TGTGCCAGCAGCTCCCAGGCGGGGACAGGTCGCAATCAGCCCCAGCATTTT; CDR3: CASSSQAGTGRNQPQHF
J: TRBJ1-2; size: .; V: TRBV7-9; D: TRBD1; DNA: TGTGCCAGCAGCCGGACAGGGGGTAACTATGGCTACACCTTC; CDR3: CASSRTGGNYGYTF
J: TRBJ1-1; size: .; V: TRBV27; D: .; DNA: TGTGCCAGCAGTTTATGGCCCGCGAACACTGAAGCTTTCTTT; CDR3: CASSLWPANTEAFF